The sequence of this T cell receptor beta chain was determined in a study of cytomegalovirus exposure and HLA in healthy donors. Study results and caveats: There were around 160 TCR beta chains listed as cytomegalovirus-associated. Confirmation in vitro established that a few CMV-associated chains were specific for CMV antigens.

Libraries were prepared by immunoSEQ multiplex PCR; TCRdb keeps only in-frame clonotypes and omits some of them. This sample yields 200,000 or so clones, of which 65% to 90% are seen a single time; around an eighth belongs to the top ten. Germline V lookup: CDR1 MNHNS, CDR2 SASEGT. The CDR3 is 14 residues long. Trimming shortened V by 2 bases and J by 3 bases, and 10 bases separated the two germline ends. With regard to this clone: Its antigen is unidentified.

Sequenced: PBMCs. This clonotype was obtained from a woman aged 25-40 years in good health and CMV-seropositive. This chain uses TRBV6-1 with TRBJ1-1; no clear D gene. The CDR3 reads CASSEYLEDTEAFF. CDR3 bases: TGTGCCAGCAGTGAATACCTGGAGGACACTGAAGCTTTCTTT.